One sample yielded the 18 T cell receptor beta chains listed below, sequenced in a study of shared clonotypes between healthy human individuals. Profiled with immunoSEQ multiplex PCR; TCRdb holds only in-frame clones, not every one. The sample consists of about 2.4 million clones, around nine tenths of them appearing once. Sequenced sample: naive CD4+ T cells sorted from blood. Documented subset: CD45RA+ positively selected. The receptor set was obtained from a man aged 18 to 29 in good health.

CDR3 loop: CASSLRPNSGNTIYF. The CDR3 DNA reads as TGCGCCAGCAGCTTGCGACCGAACTCTGGAAACACCATATATTTT. V usage is TRBV5-1 and J usage is TRBJ1-3; D not resolved. V was pared by 1 base and J by 0 bases, with 8 bases between. CDR3 length: 15 residues. Germline lookup yields CDR1 SGHRS and CDR2 YFSETQ. The full variable domain, its missing parts supplied by reference TRBV5-1 and TRBJ1-3, is KAGVTQTPRYLIKTRGQQVTLSCSPISGHRSVSWYQQTPGQGLQFLFEYFSETQRNKGNFPGRFSGRQFSNSRSEMNVSTLELGDSALYLCASSLRPNSGNTIYFGEGSWLTVV.

Comments on this clone: The sample contains more than one DNA sequence encoding this CDR3. This chain joins TRBV6-5 and TRBJ1-1; D not resolved. This CDR3 contains 14 residues. The germline V and J ends were trimmed by 2 bases and 1 base, with 8 bases remaining between them. The germline V gene has CDR1 MNHEY and CDR2 SVGAGI. For the CDR3, the DNA is TGTGCCAGCAGTTACCTAGGGCAGAACACTGAAGCTTTCTTT. Its translation is CASSYLGQNTEAFF.

This sequence joins TRBV29-1 and TRBJ2-6, with D perhaps matching TRBD2 (5 bases). Germline CDR1 SQVTM, CDR2 ANQGSEA. V was trimmed by 0 bases and J by 2 bases, leaving 14 bases between them. The CDR3 totals 17 residues. The CDR3 region is CSVEDQVAGTGANVLTF. CDR3 in DNA: TGCAGCGTTGAAGACCAGGTGGCGGGCACTGGGGCCAACGTCCTGACTTTC.

This chain joins TRBV10-3 and TRBJ2-1, with a tentative D call TRBD2 (5 bases). This CDR3 is built from 17 residues. Trimming removed 3 bases at V and 4 bases at J, with 19 bases between. CDR1 ENHRY and CDR2 SYGVKD come from the germline V gene. CDR3 amino acids: CAISDLGLATSYNEQFF. For the CDR3, the DNA is TGTGCCATCAGTGACCTAGGACTGGCGACCTCTTACAATGAGCAGTTCTTC.

The sample holds a few counts of this clone. Other DNA sequences in this specimen translate into the identical CDR3. The chain couples TRBV4-1 to TRBJ1-4; D remains unclear. The CDR3 totals 13 residues. Germline V gene lookup returns CDR1 MGHRA and CDR2 YSYEKL. V lost 1 base to trimming and J lost 3 bases, with 3 bases between them. The CDR3 sequence is CASSQAPNEKLFF. CDR3 DNA sequence: TGCGCCAGCAGCCAAGCACCTAATGAAAAACTGTTTTTT.

The chain couples TRBV5-1 to TRBJ2-1, with D hard to call. Trimming took 4 bases from V and 8 from J, leaving 22 bases between them. The germline CDR1 and CDR2 sequences are SGHRS and YFSETQ. The CDR3 loop spans 16 amino acids. CDR3 loop: CASSLRLGMAYDEQFF. The CDR3 nucleotides are TGCGCCAGCAGCCTTAGACTTGGTATGGCTTATGATGAGCAGTTCTTC.

The rearrangement uses TRBV5-6 and TRBJ2-3; D is perhaps TRBD1 or TRBD2 (5 bases each). The CDR3 spans 12 residues. V lost 7 bases and J lost 4, with 10 bases in between. Per germline, CDR1 SGHDT and CDR2 YYEEEE. CDR3 residues: CASAGAPDTQYF. The CDR3 DNA reads TGTGCCAGCGCCGGGGCCCCAGATACGCAGTATTTT.

The DNA of the CDR3 is TGTGCCAGCTCACCACCGAATGGGGGGCACGCGAACACCGGGGAGCTGTTTTTT. This sequence encodes CASSPPNGGHANTGELFF. J is TRBJ2-2 and V is TRBV18; D may correspond to TRBD1 or TRBD2 (6 bases each). Germline CDR1 reads KGHSH; CDR2 reads LQKENI. The CDR3 covers 18 residues. Trimming cost V 0 bases and J 0 bases, with 14 bases left between them.

The chain uses TRBV21-1 and TRBJ2-5; the table names TRBD1, a call not compared with the DNA. TRBV21-1 is a listed pseudogene. The CDR3 runs to 18 residues. The chain's CDR3 is CASSKCCRRDRDQETQYF. CDR3 coding DNA: TGTGCCAGCAGCAAATGTTGCCGGCGGGACAGGGACCAAGAGACCCAGTACTTC.

The rearrangement joins TRBV4-3 to TRBJ2-7, with 7 nucleotides matching TRBD1. Germline assignment: CDR1 LGHNA and CDR2 YSLEER. This CDR3 contains 16 residues. Germline trimming cut 0 bases from V and 3 bases from J; bases unmatched to any gene: 8. CDR3 protein: CASSQDPRDSIYEQYF. The CDR3 DNA is TGCGCCAGCAGCCAAGATCCTCGGGACAGTATCTACGAGCAGTACTTC.

A word on this clone: Distinct nucleotide sequences in the sample also encode this CDR3. The CDR3 nucleotides read TGTGCCAGCTCACCGCCGGGACAGGGGTACGGCTACACCTTC. Protein sequence: CASSPPGQGYGYTF. The chain joins TRBV18 to TRBJ1-2; 10 bases match TRBD1. Trimming cost V 3 bases and J 8 bases; bases outside gene matches: 6. CDR1 and CDR2 from the germline V gene are KGHSH and LQKENI. The CDR3 has 14 residues.

A note on this clone: Other DNA sequences of this sample code for an identical CDR3. J is TRBJ2-5 and V is TRBV2; D gene ambiguous. Per germline, CDR1 SNHLY and CDR2 FYNNEI. This CDR3 spans 14 amino acids. V shed 3 bases and J shed 1 base, with 9 bases lying between them. The CDR3 is CASSEGRIQETQYF. For the CDR3, the DNA is TGTGCCAGCAGTGAGGGCAGGATCCAAGAGACCCAGTACTTC. The whole variable domain, filled in from reference TRBV2 and TRBJ2-5, reads EPEVTQTPSHQVTQMGQEVILRCVPISNHLYFYWYRQILGQKVEFLVSFYNNEISEKSEIFDDQFSVERPDGSNFTLKIRSTKLEDSAMYFCASSEGRIQETQYFGPGTRLLVL.

This chain joins TRBV7-9 and TRBJ1-2; 8 bases are shared with TRBD1. CDR1 is SEHNR and CDR2 is FQNEAQ in the germline V gene (reference sequence). With V trimmed by 0 bases and J by 7 bases, 1 base remained unmatched. CDR3 size: 13 residues. The CDR3 loop is CASSLADRGGYTF. The CDR3 DNA follows: TGTGCCAGCAGCTTAGCCGACAGGGGTGGCTACACCTTC.

On this clone itself: Other nucleotide sequences from this sample produce the same CDR3. The gene calls are TRBV5-1 and TRBJ1-5; D unclear. Trimming took off 0 bases at V and 1 base at J, with 2 bases between the two ends. The CDR3 loop spans 13 amino acids. Germline V gives CDR1 SGHRS, CDR2 YFSETQ. This CDR3 reads CASSLDSNQPQHF. For the CDR3, the DNA is TGCGCCAGCAGCTTGGACAGCAATCAGCCCCAGCATTTT. The variable domain in full, completed from reference TRBV5-1 and TRBJ1-5, reads KAGVTQTPRYLIKTRGQQVTLSCSPISGHRSVSWYQQTPGQGLQFLFEYFSETQRNKGNFPGRFSGRQFSNSRSEMNVSTLELGDSALYLCASSLDSNQPQHFGDGTRLSIL.

The J gene is TRBJ1-5, the V gene TRBV28; D ambiguous. Per germline, CDR1 MDHEN and CDR2 SYDVKM. Trimming pared 3 bases from V and 3 bases from J, leaving 12 bases between. This CDR3 region has 15 residues. Here the CDR3 reads CASSLRGRFNQPQHF. CDR3 in DNA: TGTGCCAGCAGTTTGAGAGGGCGCTTCAATCAGCCCCAGCATTTT.

The CDR3, as DNA: TGTGCCAGCAGCTTAGCTGGGACAGGGGGCAACGAGCAGTACTTC. Translating it yields CASSLAGTGGNEQYF. This chain uses TRBV7-9 with TRBJ2-5; 12 nucleotides match TRBD1. The J call may be in error: the DNA end matches TRBJ2-7 better. The CDR3 extends over 15 amino acids. Germline V gene data show CDR1 as SEHNR and CDR2 as FQNEAQ (reference sequence).

The chain carries TRBV7-2 and TRBJ2-3, with a possible D match to TRBD2 (7 bases). Per the germline V gene, CDR1 is SGHTA and CDR2 is FQGNSA. Trimming cost V 3 bases and J 5 bases, with 15 bases left between them. There are 15 residues in the CDR3. This chain's CDR3 is CASSLDSGVGDTQYF. As DNA, the CDR3 is TGTGCCAGCAGCTTGGACAGCGGGGTGGGAGATACGCAGTATTTT.

The genes are TRBV6-1 and TRBJ2-7, with TRBD1 matching 7 bases. The CDR3 spans 13 residues. Germline lookup yields CDR1 MNHNS and CDR2 SASEGT. V lost 3 bases and J lost 7; bases outside the gene matches: 6. Written as DNA, the CDR3 is TGTGCCAGCAGTGAGCAGGGGGTGGGGGAGCAGTACTTC. It encodes CASSEQGVGEQYF.